This T cell receptor beta chain was found in a study of blood T cell repertoires in COVID-19 (dated by TCRdb to the early 2020s). Broadly, across the study: Samples from collaborators originated in the United States, Italy and Spain and spanned both the acute and convalescent phases of COVID-19. The repertoires were released in a freely available public database meant as a resource for research on the immune response to SARS-CoV-2. The prospective study material was composed of cDNA or gDNA derived from T cells, B-cell-depleted T cells, or PBMCs. Nearly every sample came with metadata listing a de-identified subject ID, COVID-19 status, age in years and sex. Where available, HLA class I and class II types were taken from metadata supplied by the sample provider and were not determined by assay-based typing. Samples were obtained from the ongoing ImmuneRACE study (first 160 participants) and from over 1,000 subjects provided by 6 global collaborators. The dataset comprised deeply sampled blood TCRbeta repertoires from subjects exposed to, actively infected with, or recovered from COVID-19. Results the study describes overall, beyond this receptor: Clinical and demographic metadata were provided uncurated, with the amount varying by source and participant.

V drops 2 bases and J drops 3 bases, leaving 10 bases in between. Looking up the germline V gene yields CDR1 MNHNS and CDR2 SASEGT. The CDR3, cysteine through phenylalanine, is 14 amino acids long. The sequence is cut down to CDR3 DNA, 42 bases in frame from base 1. TCRbeta CDR3 regions were amplified from genomic DNA using the immunoSEQ Assay, a bias-controlled multiplex PCR. The study's processing was this. Nucleated cell counts per sample were estimated from amplification of reference gene primers within the assay. To quantify the absolute abundance of each unique TCRbeta CDR3 rearrangement, sequence reads were collapsed and filtered. For each sample, productive Simpson clonality was calculated as the square root of Simpson's diversity index over productive rearrangements. Held by TCRdb, this immuneACCESS table contains in-frame sequences only and omits some clones. Under half of the omission traces to an unresolved V gene where checked; the cause of the rest is unknown. The DNA was the basis for D and trimming; V, J and clone size are from that table. The sample records 45,000 to 55,000 clones, less than 90% of which are singletons. About 5.8% of the sample is in the top ten clones.

In regard to this clone: Its antigen is unknown. The input lacks base qualities; no much larger clone sits a single base away.

Whole blood was collected in K2EDTA tubes by collaborating institutions according to the institutions' own protocols. For TCRbeta analysis, collaborators shipped samples as frozen whole blood, isolated PBMCs, or DNA extracted from either of those sample types. Sequencing input: peripheral blood. The chain employs TRBV6-1 and TRBJ1-1, with TRBD1 perhaps the D gene, on 5 matching bases. The TCR comes from a human donor in a cohort sampled during active COVID-19. The nucleotides are TGTGCCAGCAGTGAATACGGAGGGGACACTGAAGCTTTCTTT. This gives the protein CASSEYGGDTEAFF.